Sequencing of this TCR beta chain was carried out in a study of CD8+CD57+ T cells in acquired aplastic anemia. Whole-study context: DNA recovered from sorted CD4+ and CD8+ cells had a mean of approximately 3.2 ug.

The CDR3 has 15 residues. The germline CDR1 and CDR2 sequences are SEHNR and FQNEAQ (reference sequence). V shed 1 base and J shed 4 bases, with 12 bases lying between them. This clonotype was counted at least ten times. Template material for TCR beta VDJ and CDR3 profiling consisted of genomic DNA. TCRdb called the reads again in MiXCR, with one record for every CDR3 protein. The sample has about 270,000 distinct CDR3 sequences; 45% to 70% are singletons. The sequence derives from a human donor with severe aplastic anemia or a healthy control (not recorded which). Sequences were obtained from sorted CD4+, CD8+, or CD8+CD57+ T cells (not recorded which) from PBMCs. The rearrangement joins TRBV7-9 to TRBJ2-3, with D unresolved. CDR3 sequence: CASSLVNSGPDTQYF. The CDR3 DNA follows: TGTGCCAGCAGCTTAGTTAACTCTGGACCAGATACGCAGTATTTT.